A single TCR beta chain is shown here with its context. Its antigen is not identified. The CDR3 spans 15 residues. Germline V lookup: CDR1 LGHNA, CDR2 YNFKEQ. A CD45RO-CCR7+CD27+CD95- profile was what naive CD8+ T cells displayed. Carrying UMI labels, the TRB cDNA libraries were prepared through 5' RACE. For each CDR3 protein, TCRdb gives one entry from its re-call of the 5' RACE reads, without DNA. Its listing shows around 60,000 distinct CDR3 sequences. This sample stems from a study of CXCR3-negative and CXCR3-positive naive CD8 T cells. The study's findings and limits: CXCR3-positive naive cells had more hydrophobic TRB CDR3s than CXCR3-negative naive cells. Partially decreased CXCR3 expression was recorded after cryopreservation, and fresh PBMCs were used in most assays.

This rearrangement joins TRBV4-2 to TRBJ1-4; the D call of TRBD1 rests on TCRdb alone, since no DNA is present to check it. The specimen was naive CXCR3+ CD8+ T cells from blood. The subset here: CD45RO-CCR7+CD27+CD95- naive CD8+ T cells expressing CXCR3 (TNR3+). This clonotype was sampled from a human donor in good health. Some clones in this sample may be carry-over from other donors' samples. The CDR3 sequence is CASSQVPLWGEKLFF.